A single sample is the source of the 2 T cell receptor beta chains below, sequenced in a study of blood T cell repertoires in COVID-19. Repertoires were generated with immunoSEQ multiplex PCR, while TCRdb's copy carries only in-frame clones and drops some. This sample yields more than 150,000 clones, of which more than 85% are seen a single time; less than 3% belongs to the top ten. The sequenced sample consisted of peripheral blood. These receptors originate from a man in his forties with active or convalescent COVID-19.

The table lists this clone with a count of one. This rearrangement joins TRBV7-2 to TRBJ1-5; 8 bases align to TRBD1. Germline V CDR1 and CDR2: SGHTA, FQGNSA. The CDR3 consists of 15 residues. The J segment lost 3 bases and the V segment lost 5 bases, leaving 6 bases of the junction unmatched. CDR3 residues: CASSIQGGPNQPQHF. In DNA, the CDR3 is TGTGCCAGCAGCATACAGGGGGGGCCCAATCAGCCCCAGCATTTT.

The chain is built from TRBV5-1 and TRBJ2-3; no clear D. This CDR3 is 13 amino acids long. In germline, CDR1 is SGHRS, CDR2 YFSETQ. Trimming stripped 7 bases from V and 1 base from J, with 10 bases between. The CDR3 region is CASELWGTDTQYF. In DNA form, the CDR3 reads TGCGCCAGCGAACTATGGGGCACAGATACGCAGTATTTT.